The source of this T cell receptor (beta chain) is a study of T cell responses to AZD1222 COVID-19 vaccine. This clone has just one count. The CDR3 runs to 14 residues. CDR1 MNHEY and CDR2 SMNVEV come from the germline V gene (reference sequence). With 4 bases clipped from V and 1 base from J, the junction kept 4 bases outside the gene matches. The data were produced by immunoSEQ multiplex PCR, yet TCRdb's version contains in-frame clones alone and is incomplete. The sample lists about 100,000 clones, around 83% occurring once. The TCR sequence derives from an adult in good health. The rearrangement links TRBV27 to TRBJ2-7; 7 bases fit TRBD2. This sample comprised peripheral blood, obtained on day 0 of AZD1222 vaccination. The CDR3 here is CASSSGGTSYEQYF. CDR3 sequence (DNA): TGTGCCAGCAGTTCGGGGGGTACTTCCTACGAGCAGTACTTC.